A single sample gave rise to the 21 T cell receptor beta chains below, sequenced in a study of sequential checkpoint blockade in melanoma. Sequencing was performed with immunoSEQ multiplex PCR; in TCRdb, only in-frame clones are kept and a portion is missing. The sample yields 2,500 to 3,000 clones, about 23% seen once. The treatment here: randomized to nivolumab then ipilimumab (arm A) or the reverse (arm B). The sample was tumor tissue (inferred from file names), taken from a patient given nivolumab and ipilimumab in sequence. All receptors come from a human donor with melanoma.

By sample share, this clone is medium-sized (0.01 to 0.1%). CDR3 nucleotides: TGTGCCAGTAGTATAGCAGATCTTGAAGCTTTCTTT. The encoded protein is CASSIADLEAFF. V is TRBV19 and J is TRBJ1-1; D unclear. Trimming removed 1 base from V and 7 bases from J, with 7 bases in between. This CDR3 is 12 amino acids long. Germline V gene sequence: CDR1 LNHDA, CDR2 SQIVND (reference sequence).

The genes are TRBV5-1 and TRBJ1-2; 9 bases are shared with TRBD1. The junction had 8 bases not matched to a gene; V was cut back by 0 bases and J by 8 bases. This CDR3 comprises 15 residues. CDR1 is SGHRS and CDR2 is YFSETQ in the germline V gene. Here the CDR3 DNA reads TGCGCCAGCAGCTTGGAATGGGACAGGGTAGAAGGCTACACCTTC. It yields the protein CASSLEWDRVEGYTF.

This clone occurred many times. This chain connects TRBV11-3 to TRBJ1-6; the match to TRBD1 covers 7 bases. This CDR3 has 15 amino acids. Per germline, CDR1 SGHNT and CDR2 YENEEA. The V gene end was trimmed by 5 bases and the J gene end by 8 bases; junction bases not matched to a gene: 9. The CDR3: CASSIWTGGDSPLHF. CDR3 DNA: TGTGCCAGCAGCATCTGGACAGGAGGTGATTCACCCCTCCACTTT.

This rearrangement joins TRBV15 to TRBJ2-3, with 9 bases identical to TRBD1. V lost 3 bases and J lost 1; bases outside the gene matches: 11. Germline V gives CDR1 LNHNV, CDR2 YYDKDF (reference sequence). The length of the CDR3 is 18 residues. This CDR3 reads CATSRRDRVAGRTDTQYF. The CDR3 DNA sequence: TGTGCCACCAGCAGGCGGGACAGGGTAGCAGGCCGCACAGATACGCAGTATTTT.

This clone was seen only a few times. The genes are TRBV6-8 and TRBJ1-1; D not certain. The germline gives CDR1 MNHGY, CDR2 SAAAGT. V gave up 5 bases and J gave up 1 base, with 14 bases separating them. The CDR3 sequence is 15 residues long. This chain's CDR3 is CASSDRYDANTEAFF. The CDR3 DNA sequence: TGTGCCAGCAGTGACCGTTATGATGCGAACACTGAAGCTTTCTTT.

This clone was counted only a few times. The V call is TRBV11-3, the J call TRBJ2-1, with 8 positions matching TRBD1. CDR1 is SGHNT, CDR2 YENEEA, per germline. V shed 7 bases, J shed 7 bases, and the junction held 12 bases outside the gene matches. This CDR3 spans 15 amino acids. CDR3 loop: CASTSTQDRVNEQFF. CDR3 DNA sequence: TGTGCCAGCACCTCGACCCAGGACAGGGTGAATGAGCAGTTCTTC.

This clone is judged medium-sized. This chain joins TRBV6-8 and TRBJ2-3; D not resolved. This CDR3 has 13 amino acids. The germline CDR1 and CDR2 sequences are MNHGY and SAAAGT. Trimming took off 4 bases at V and 6 bases at J, with 11 bases between the two ends. The CDR3 region is CASSFSSEDTQYF. The DNA of the CDR3 is TGTGCCAGCAGTTTCTCCTCCGAGGATACGCAGTATTTT.

With regard to this clone: This sample also contains other DNA sequences that code for the same CDR3. The CDR3 nucleotides read TGCGCCAGCAGCAGGGGGAACACTGAAGCTTTCTTT. Translation gives CASSRGNTEAFF. This chain joins TRBV4-1 and TRBJ1-1; possible D gene TRBD1, 5 bases. The V end lost 5 bases, the J end lost 1 base, and 5 bases lay between the germline ends. There are 12 residues in the CDR3. Per the germline V gene, CDR1 is MGHRA and CDR2 is YSYEKL.

The chain employs TRBV10-3 and TRBJ2-7, with 8 bases aligning to TRBD1. Per germline, CDR1 ENHRY and CDR2 SYGVKD. The CDR3 runs to 14 residues. V gave up 0 bases and J gave up 6 bases; unmatched junction bases: 4. The CDR3 region has the DNA TGTGCCATCAGTGAGTCGGCAGGGGGCGGCGAGCAGTACGTC. Protein: CAISESAGGGEQYV.

This clone was observed a handful of times. V gene TRBV28 combines with J gene TRBJ2-1; 10 bases agree with TRBD2. Trimming removed 6 bases from V and 8 bases from J; junction bases left unmatched: 10. Germline V lookup: CDR1 MDHEN, CDR2 SYDVKM. This CDR3 is built from 15 residues. The DNA for the CDR3 is TGTGCCAGCAGCCTAAGCGGGACTAGCGACCATGAGCAGTTCTTC. It translates to CASSLSGTSDHEQFF.

This rearrangement joins TRBV11-3 to TRBJ2-1; 11 bases are a match to TRBD2. V was clipped by 1 base and J by 6 bases; unmatched bases: 2. Germline V lookup: CDR1 SGHNT, CDR2 YENEEA. The CDR3 has 15 residues. The CDR3 loop reads CASSLVAGGGNEQFF. CDR3 DNA: TGTGCCAGCAGCTTAGTAGCGGGAGGGGGCAATGAGCAGTTCTTC.

The V call is TRBV6-8, the J call TRBJ2-3; TRBD2 agrees at 8 bases. The CDR3 runs to 16 residues. V lost 7 bases to trimming and J lost 2 bases; unmatched junction nucleotides: 11. Germline V lookup: CDR1 MNHGY, CDR2 SAAAGT. This chain's CDR3 is CASKRSISGDTDTQYF. The CDR3 nucleotides are TGTGCCAGCAAGAGGAGCATTAGCGGGGACACAGATACGCAGTATTTT.

This rearrangement joins TRBV22-1 to TRBJ2-6; TRBD2, the table's D call, was not compared with the DNA. TRBV22-1 is a pseudogene segment. The CDR3 has 18 residues. The CDR3, as DNA: TGTCCTGGGAGCTCTACCGGAAGCGAACAAAGTCGGGCCAACGTCCTGACTTTC. Its translation: CPGSSTGSEQSRANVLTF.

This clone was picked up many times. V and J are TRBV11-3 and TRBJ2-1; 11 bases are a match to TRBD2. The V and J ends lost 5 bases and 2 bases, in that order; junction bases with no gene match: 8. Germline lookup yields CDR1 SGHNT and CDR2 YENEEA. The CDR3 has 17 amino acids. As DNA, the CDR3 is TGTGCCAGCAGCCGTAGGACTAGCGGGCCGACCTACAATGAGCAGTTCTTC. Amino acids: CASSRRTSGPTYNEQFF.

In its sample, this clone is medium-sized. The chain employs TRBV4-1 and TRBJ2-1, with D perhaps given as TRBD1 or TRBD2 (5 bases each). Germline lookup yields CDR1 MGHRA and CDR2 YSYEKL. This CDR3 has 17 amino acids. The V end was cut by 4 bases, the J end by 2 bases, with 18 bases between. CDR3 in amino acids: CASSPTRDESTYNEQFF. CDR3 sequence (DNA): TGCGCCAGCAGCCCCACCCGGGACGAATCCACCTACAATGAGCAGTTCTTC.

The genes are TRBV5-1 and TRBJ1-1; D call uncertain. This CDR3 region has 14 residues. Trimming cost V 1 base and J 0 bases, with 7 bases left between them. CDR1 SGHRS and CDR2 YFSETQ come from the germline V gene. DNA of the CDR3: TGCGCCAGCAGCTTGTTAGATATGAACACTGAAGCTTTCTTT. This encodes CASSLLDMNTEAFF.

V usage is TRBV6-8 and J usage is TRBJ1-5; the D gene is possibly TRBD1 (5 bases). This CDR3 has 14 amino acids. The ends were cut back, 5 bases at V and 5 bases at J, with 13 bases in the middle. Looked up from germline, CDR1 is MNHGY and CDR2 is SAAAGT. The CDR3 loop reads CASSRQPDDQPQHF. In nucleotides, the CDR3 is TGTGCCAGCAGTAGACAGCCAGACGATCAGCCCCAGCATTTT.

V usage is TRBV4-1 and J usage is TRBJ1-4; D is unclear. Germline CDR1 and CDR2: MGHRA and YSYEKL. The CDR3 is 17 residues long. Trimming shortened V by 4 bases and J by 5 bases, and 20 bases separated the two germline ends. As DNA, the CDR3 is TGCGCCAGCAGCCCGCTGGTTGGGAGGACGTGGAATGAAAAACTGTTTTTT. Amino acid sequence: CASSPLVGRTWNEKLFF.

This clone is termed hyperexpanded. The rearrangement uses TRBV19 and TRBJ1-1; D is unclear. The CDR3 is made up of 14 amino acids. V was cut by 7 bases and J by 0 bases, with 12 bases left in between. Germline-derived CDR1 and CDR2 are LNHDA and SQIVND (reference sequence). CDR3 in amino acids: CASIRTAMNTEAFF. As DNA, the CDR3 is TGTGCCAGTATACGAACGGCCATGAACACTGAAGCTTTCTTT.

This clone has a handful of counts. V gene TRBV19 combines with J gene TRBJ1-4, with D perhaps matching TRBD1 (5 bases). The ends were cut back, 5 bases at V and 0 bases at J, with 10 bases in the middle. The CDR3 covers 15 residues. Germline CDR1 is LNHDA and CDR2 is SQIVND (reference sequence). The CDR3 protein is CASSRLGATNEKLFF. CDR3 in DNA: TGTGCCAGTAGTCGGCTAGGGGCAACTAATGAAAAACTGTTTTTT.

This clone rates as medium-sized (0.01 to 0.1%). This rearrangement joins TRBV9 to TRBJ2-1; possibly TRBD1 or TRBD2 for D (5 bases each). In germline, CDR1 is SGDLS, CDR2 YYNGEE. This CDR3 is 14 amino acids long. Trimming cost V 3 bases and J 12 bases, with 19 bases left between them. CDR3 region: CASSGGTGRIGQFF. CDR3 bases: TGTGCCAGCAGCGGTGGTACGGGACGTATCGGGCAGTTCTTC.